This T cell receptor beta chain originates from a study of patients and donors after allogeneic stem cell transplantation. The CDR3 is made up of 16 amino acids. The germline V gene encodes CDR1 SGHKS and CDR2 YYEKEE (reference sequence). The V segment lost 5 bases and the J segment 0 bases; nucleotides outside the gene matches: 8. This clonotype was picked up a small number of times. TCRdb reprocessed the RT-PCR reads with MiXCR, giving one entry per CDR3 protein. The profile shows approximately 250,000 distinct CDR3 sequences, about 14% of them singletons. The rearrangement links TRBV5-5 to TRBJ1-2, with 9 bases lining up with TRBD1. The sequenced sample was blood, either unsorted or a sorted T cell fraction (not recorded which). The receptor was derived from a human donor who was either an allogeneic HSCT recipient or a stem cell or donor lymphocyte infusion donor (not recorded which). It is not recorded whose cells these are; they may come from a transplant donor. CDR3 coding DNA: TGTGCCAGCAGTCCGGACAGGGGACCGCCTAACTATGGCTACACCTTC. Its protein is CASSPDRGPPNYGYTF.